The TCR beta chain under discussion was sequenced for a study of early T cells in non-severe SARS-CoV-2 infection (dated by TCRdb to the early 2020s). Some background on the complete study: Because TCR sequencing was done on bulk RNA from unsorted whole blood, the alpha and beta chains could not be paired. Overall results and qualifications from the work: VDJdb matching was skewed toward anti-spike CD8 responses and likely underestimated virus-specific expansions, missing private and CD4 specificities.

This clonotype was found a few times. It lacks a known antigen. Base quality data are lacking; no much larger clone is found one base away. The study was a case-control design nested within a healthcare worker cohort in London, UK, with weekly nasopharyngeal swab PCR tests and blood sampling. Between 23 and 31 March 2020, the week of the UK lockdown, healthcare workers were enrolled and then followed up weekly for as long as 16 weeks. From the cysteine up to the phenylalanine, the CDR3 has a length of 19 residues. Here the CDR3 DNA is all that survives: 57 bases in frame from base 1. V trim: 4 bases; J trim: 2 bases; unmatched bases: 16. Based on the germline V gene, the CDR1 and CDR2 sequences are KGHDR and SFDVKD. Libraries came from 5' RACE. Sequencing relied on a NextSeq 500. Unique molecular identifiers were attached to individual cDNA molecules in the TCR library protocol so that sequencing error and PCR bias could be corrected. Both TCR alpha and beta chains were sequenced, and tight co-correlation was observed between alpha and beta sequence abundances in each sample. As for the original processing: Decombinator V4 was used to perform V gene, J gene and CDR3 annotation of TCR sequences. TCRs were defined as expanded if a significant change between any two time points was detected under a Poisson model with p below 0.0001. Abundances of TCRs were expressed as counts per million after normalisation to the total number of TCRs sequenced in each sample. TRAV1-2 paired with TRAJ12, TRAJ20 or TRAJ33 defined MAIT TCRs, while TRAV10 paired with TRAJ18 defined iNKT TCRs. VDJdb, accessed 1 November 2021, was searched for CMV, EBV and SARS-CoV-2 annotated TCRs, excluding TCRs annotated for multiple antigens. The raw public reads went through TCRdb reprocessing: fastp at Q25, MiXCR clone calling, in-frame beta chains kept. All rows with the same CDR3 protein become a single entry with the most common DNA and genes. These V and J calls are TCRdb output, not the study's own analysis. This sample is represented by tens of thousands of distinct CDR3 sequences; under 7.5% of them were singletons. More than 5% of the sample is in the top ten clones.

Recombination joined TRBV24-1 with TRBJ1-2, and TRBD1 aligns with 9 junction nucleotides. The material sequenced was whole blood, taken at baseline. This TCR came from an adult who was a healthcare worker with PCR-confirmed SARS-CoV-2 infection or an uninfected control (not recorded which). In nucleotide form, the sequence is TGTGCCACCAGTGACGATAAACCGGGACAGGGCTCCCTCAACTATGGCTACACCTTC. Its protein product is CATSDDKPGQGSLNYGYTF.